These 26 T cell receptor beta chains were sequenced from one sample in a study of beta chain features in type 1 diabetes. Overall study results and limits: Across all four CD4+ subsets, people with type 1 diabetes showed modestly shorter TCRB CDR3s.

Every bit of the isolated RNA underwent reverse transcription, so sequencing read expressed TCRB transcripts. The repertoire was sequenced with immunoSEQ multiplex PCR; TCRdb's copy has only in-frame clones and lacks some. The repertoire consists of around 100,000 clones, with 25% to 35% occurring once and the leading ten covering about 0.49%. Antigens of these TCRs are unknown. The source material was central memory CD4+ T cells from blood. The receptors shown here come from a woman aged 18-29 years with type 1 diabetes.

This clone has just a few counts. The chain is built from TRBV30 and TRBJ1-5; 9 bases align to TRBD1. CDR1 GTSNPN and CDR2 SVGIG come from the germline V gene (reference sequence). The trim removed 3 bases at V and 6 bases at J, leaving 3 bases unmatched. This CDR3 spans 13 amino acids. This CDR3 reads CAWRGQGGQPQHF. The CDR3 bases are TGTGCCTGGAGGGGACAGGGAGGTCAGCCCCAGCATTTT.

This clone was seen more than once but under ten times. V gene TRBV18 combines with J gene TRBJ2-1, with D possibly being TRBD2 (6 bases). The length of the CDR3 is 17 residues. CDR1 and CDR2 (germline): KGHSH, LQKENI. V lost 1 base to trimming and J lost 11 bases, with 24 bases between them. DNA for the CDR3: TGTGCCAGCTCACCACGGCCCGGGGGTCAAGATGCGATGAAGCAGTTCTTC. Translated: CASSPRPGGQDAMKQFF.

This chain joins TRBV6-1 and TRBJ1-1; D is undetermined. V was pared by 7 bases and J by 1 base, with 7 bases between. This CDR3 comprises 12 residues. From germline, CDR1 is MNHNS and CDR2 SASEGT. CDR3 nucleotide sequence: TGTGCCAGCATGCCCAGGAACACTGAAGCTTTCTTT. Its translation is CASMPRNTEAFF.

This clone has only a few counts. The V and J genes are TRBV19 and TRBJ2-3; D is ambiguous. Trimming took off 7 bases at V and 2 bases at J, with 10 bases between the two ends. The CDR3 has 13 residues. Germline loops: CDR1 LNHDA, CDR2 SQIVND (reference sequence). This chain's CDR3 is CASNSVVTDTQYF. CDR3 bases: TGTGCCAGTAACAGTGTTGTCACAGATACGCAGTATTTT.

This clone was picked up a small number of times. The chain has TRBV11-2 and TRBJ2-3; 15 bases fit TRBD2. The V segment lost 2 bases and the J segment 5 bases; nucleotides outside the gene matches: 2. The CDR3 is made up of 16 amino acids. Germline CDR1 and CDR2: SGHAT and FQNNGV. CDR3 coding DNA: TGTGCCAGCAGCTTAAGGGGACTAGCGGGAGGAGATACGCAGTATTTT. As protein: CASSLRGLAGGDTQYF. The full variable domain, rest sourced from reference TRBV11-2 and TRBJ2-3, is EAGVAQSPRYKIIEKRQSVAFWCNPISGHATLYWYQQILGQGPKLLIQFQNNGVVDDSQLPKDRFSAERLKGVDSTLKIQPAKLEDSAVYLCASSLRGLAGGDTQYFGPGTRLTVL.

This clone has just a few counts. The CDR3 here is CASRIELDSGQPQHF. The CDR3 bases are TGTGCCAGCAGGATAGAGCTGGACAGTGGACAGCCCCAGCATTTT. The rearrangement links TRBV6-1 to TRBJ1-5, with TRBD1 as a possible D gene (6 bases). Per germline, CDR1 MNHNS and CDR2 SASEGT. This CDR3 comprises 15 residues. The V end lost 6 bases, the J end lost 7 bases, and 19 bases lay between the germline ends.

J is TRBJ2-7 and V is TRBV7-8; TRBD2 might be the D (5 bases). With 7 bases removed from V and 2 bases from J, the gap between germline ends came to 18 bases. CDR1 is SGHVS, CDR2 FQNEAQ, per germline. The CDR3 is 15 residues long. CDR3 amino acids: CASTRDYSFTYEQYF. The CDR3 region has the DNA TGTGCCAGCACCAGAGACTACTCCTTTACCTACGAGCAGTACTTC.

V and J are TRBV4-1 and TRBJ2-4; D not resolved. The ends were cut back, 4 bases at V and 4 bases at J, with 11 bases in the middle. This CDR3 spans 14 amino acids. Germline assignment: CDR1 MGHRA and CDR2 YSYEKL. This chain's CDR3 is CASSPFPRKNIQYF. The CDR3 region has the DNA TGCGCCAGCAGCCCCTTCCCCCGTAAAAACATTCAGTACTTC.

This chain joins TRBV19 and TRBJ2-2, with D possibly matching TRBD2 (6 bases). Germline V gives CDR1 LNHDA, CDR2 SQIVND (reference sequence). The V gene lost 6 bases and the J gene lost 6 bases, with 14 bases spanning the gap. The CDR3 spans 14 residues. The CDR3 bases are TGTGCCAGTAGGGCGGGATGGGAGGCCGGGGAGCTGTTTTTT. Protein: CASRAGWEAGELFF.

With regard to this clone: Other nucleotide sequences from this sample produce the same CDR3. CDR3 sequence: CASSRQETQYF. CDR3 in DNA: TGTGCCAGCAGCAGGCAAGAGACCCAGTACTTC. This chain joins TRBV6-6 and TRBJ2-5; D unresolved. The CDR3 loop spans 11 amino acids. Germline CDR1 is MNHNY and CDR2 is SVGAGI (reference sequence). The germline V and J ends were trimmed by 6 bases and 2 bases, with 4 bases remaining between them.

The V call is TRBV14, the J call TRBJ1-3; 7 positions match TRBD1. Losses at the gene ends were 4 bases for V and 1 base for J; bases not matched to a gene: 7. Germline V lookup: CDR1 SGHDN, CDR2 FVKESK. This CDR3 has 16 amino acids. The CDR3 loop reads CASSLRQGGSGNTIYF. DNA of the CDR3: TGTGCCAGCAGCCTTCGACAGGGAGGTTCTGGAAACACCATATATTTT. Complete variable domain (other parts from reference TRBV14 and TRBJ1-3): EAGVTQFPSHSVIEKGQTVTLRCDPISGHDNLYWYRRVMGKEIKFLLHFVKESKQDESGMPNNRFLAERTGGTYSTLKVQPAELEDSGVYFCASSLRQGGSGNTIYFGEGSWLTVV.

This clone was seen only a few times. The J gene is TRBJ1-1, the V gene TRBV5-5, with unresolved D. V was shortened by 2 bases and J by 6 bases, with 11 bases between the two germline ends. The CDR3 is 13 residues long. The germline gives CDR1 SGHKS, CDR2 YYEKEE (reference sequence). CDR3 region: CASSFRKISEAFF. The CDR3 DNA sequence: TGTGCCAGCAGCTTCAGGAAAATCTCTGAAGCTTTCTTT.

The V gene is TRBV2, the J gene TRBJ2-7, with 9 bases matching TRBD1. The CDR3 consists of 15 residues. Per germline, CDR1 SNHLY and CDR2 FYNNEI. The junction had 13 bases not matched to a gene; V was cut back by 7 bases and J by 6 bases. The chain's CDR3 is CASKNSGTGLSEQYF. The CDR3 bases are TGTGCCAGCAAAAACTCCGGGACAGGGCTTAGCGAGCAGTACTTC. The full variable domain, with the rest looked up from reference TRBV2 and TRBJ2-7, is EPEVTQTPSHQVTQMGQEVILRCVPISNHLYFYWYRQILGQKVEFLVSFYNNEISEKSEIFDDQFSVERPDGSNFTLKIRSTKLEDSAMYFCASKNSGTGLSEQYFGPGTRLTVT.

This clone has just a few counts. V usage is TRBV4-3 and J usage is TRBJ1-2; 9 bases fit TRBD1. In germline, CDR1 is LGHNA, CDR2 YSLEER. This CDR3 region has 15 residues. V lost 1 base and J lost 7; bases outside the gene matches: 7. The DNA for the CDR3 is TGCGCCAGCAGCCAAGGGACGGGACAGGGCCCTGGCTACACCTTC. It specifies CASSQGTGQGPGYTF.

The chain uses TRBV4-3 and TRBJ1-2; TRBD1 matches at 8 bases. The CDR3 is 19 amino acids. J was trimmed by 0 bases and V by 0 bases; bases with no gene match: 12. CDR1 is LGHNA, CDR2 YSLEER, per germline. The CDR3 DNA sequence: TGCGCCAGCAGCCAAGAGGGCCCGGGACAGGCCATCTCTAACTATGGCTACACCTTC. Translation gives CASSQEGPGQAISNYGYTF.

This clone was detected a few times. The CDR3 protein is CAISKASGRNTDTQYF. The CDR3 DNA follows: TGTGCCATCAGTAAAGCTAGCGGGAGAAACACAGATACGCAGTATTTT. This sequence joins TRBV10-3 and TRBJ2-3, with 10 bases fitting TRBD2. This CDR3 region has 16 residues. The germline V gene encodes CDR1 ENHRY and CDR2 SYGVKD. The V segment lost 5 bases and the J segment 2 bases; nucleotides outside the gene matches: 7.

J is TRBJ1-1 and V is TRBV7-2; D is perhaps TRBD1 (5 bases). The V gene lost 1 base and the J gene lost 0 bases, with 9 bases spanning the gap. Germline CDR1 SGHTA, CDR2 FQGNSA. This CDR3 region has 15 residues. The CDR3 DNA reads as TGTGCCAGCAGCTTAGGTCCAGGGATGAACACTGAAGCTTTCTTT. Translated: CASSLGPGMNTEAFF.

The genes are TRBV7-9 and TRBJ1-2, with no clear D. Trimming cost V 4 bases and J 8 bases, with 14 bases left between them. Per the germline V gene, CDR1 is SEHNR and CDR2 is FQNEAQ (reference sequence). This CDR3 region has 13 residues. DNA of the CDR3: TGTGCCAGCAGCTCCCCACCCGGGTACGGCTACACCTTC. Amino acids: CASSSPPGYGYTF.

V usage is TRBV28 and J usage is TRBJ1-1; D gene unclear. V dropped 5 bases and J dropped 4 bases, with 11 bases sitting between them. The CDR3 sequence is 13 residues long. Germline assignment: CDR1 MDHEN and CDR2 SYDVKM. CDR3 amino acids: CASSEENFTEAFF. CDR3 coding DNA: TGTGCCAGCAGTGAGGAGAACTTCACTGAAGCTTTCTTT.

V is TRBV30 and J is TRBJ2-5, with 14 bases that match TRBD2. The CDR3 length is 15 residues. CDR1 is GTSNPN, CDR2 SVGIG, per germline (reference sequence). V was clipped by 1 base and J by 4 bases; unmatched bases: 2. Here the CDR3 DNA reads TGTGCCTGGAGTGGACTAGCGGGAGGGGGAGAGACCCAGTACTTC. Its protein product is CAWSGLAGGGETQYF.

V and J are TRBV4-3 and TRBJ1-5; D possibly corresponds to TRBD1 (5 bases). V lost 10 bases and J 4 bases, leaving 17 bases between the germline ends. CDR3 length equals 14 residues. Germline V gene sequence: CDR1 LGHNA, CDR2 YSLEER. CDR3 coding DNA: TGCGCCACCGGCGGGACGGGGAGTAATCAGCCCCAGCATTTT. Encoded protein: CATGGTGSNQPQHF.

This clone is labeled as medium-sized. The chain joins TRBV6-6 to TRBJ2-5; D is perhaps TRBD1 (6 bases). Germline values: CDR1 MNHNY, CDR2 SVGAGI (reference sequence). The CDR3 extends over 11 amino acids. V lost 8 bases, J lost 3 bases, and 7 bases lay in between. The CDR3 reads CASRDKETQYF. As DNA, the CDR3 is TGTGCCAGCCGGGACAAAGAGACCCAGTACTTC.

V is TRBV6-6 and J is TRBJ1-1; D not resolved. CDR3 length: 14 residues. The germline gives CDR1 MNHNY, CDR2 SVGAGI (reference sequence). With 0 bases removed from V and 1 base from J, the gap between germline ends came to 6 bases. Here the CDR3 reads CASSYSNRNTEAFF. Written as DNA, the CDR3 is TGTGCCAGCAGTTACTCAAACAGGAACACTGAAGCTTTCTTT.

This clone was seen a few times. The rearrangement uses TRBV7-9 and TRBJ1-1, with 10 bases that match TRBD1. This CDR3 region has 14 residues. The V gene end was trimmed by 4 bases and the J gene end by 4 bases; junction bases not matched to a gene: 3. Germline V gene data show CDR1 as SEHNR and CDR2 as FQNEAQ (reference sequence). Here the CDR3 reads CASSSWTGGTEAFF. As DNA, the CDR3 is TGTGCCAGCAGCTCTTGGACAGGGGGCACTGAAGCTTTCTTT.

This clone was recorded at least ten times. The chain combines TRBV30 with TRBJ1-4; D remains ambiguous. The CDR3 has 14 residues. Germline CDR1 is GTSNPN and CDR2 is SVGIG (reference sequence). V lost 0 bases and J 13 bases, leaving 18 bases between the germline ends. The CDR3 protein is CAWSVPNRAAGLFF. The CDR3 DNA sequence: TGTGCCTGGAGTGTACCCAACCGAGCGGCGGGACTGTTTTTT.

The V call is TRBV30, the J call TRBJ2-3; 7 positions match TRBD1. V shed 7 bases and J 0 bases; nucleotides not matched to a gene: 7. In germline, CDR1 is GTSNPN, CDR2 SVGIG (reference sequence). The CDR3 is made up of 14 amino acids. The CDR3 bases are TGTGCCTCGAACAGGGGCTCAAGCACAGATACGCAGTATTTT. Translation gives CASNRGSSTDTQYF.